The subject of this entry is one T cell receptor (beta chain). The sample holds one count of this clone. Its specific antigen is unknown. Per-base quality was not reported, and no clone a single base away is much larger than it. This specimen belongs to a study of cytomegalovirus exposure and HLA in healthy donors (dated by TCRdb to about 2017). For the study in its entirety: An earlier analysis of several hundred of the donors reported under 300 Gb of sequence data and some 110 million unique TCR beta sequences obtained from roughly 180 million T cells. An early release covering just under 650 HLA-typed donors comprised about 300 gigabases of sequencing data and about 90 million unique TCR sequences. Among the approximately 400 genotyped donors, around 79% belonged to the genetic ancestry cluster associated with self-reported Caucasian donors. The study was designed to test whether signatures of past pathogen exposure could be identified by cataloging public T cell receptors. The study used immunosequencing to profile the T cell repertoires of approximately 650 subjects and linked those repertoires to cytomegalovirus serostatus. In addition to the first cohort of roughly 700 subjects, a separate validation cohort of approximately 130 different subjects was used. The study combined high-throughput TCR immunosequencing, statistical association of individual TCRs with disease status, and machine learning to predict cytomegalovirus infection status. A later analysis re-analyzed previously published TCR beta repertoires from 600 to 850 donors and added high-resolution HLA genotyping to study TCR occurrence patterns. The later analysis used no new phenotypic data to find candidate immune exposures, relying instead on TCR beta sequences and their occurrence across donors. An earlier analysis of some 500 of the donors applied high-throughput TCR beta sequencing to assess whether each TCR beta V gene segment acted as functional or pseudogenic. Donor age, sex, ethnicity and CMV serostatus were collected together with the repertoire data. In a later genetic analysis, genome-wide SNP genotypes for about 65% of the 666 donors were used, and that subset was treated as a discovery cohort. Every discovery cohort repertoire had been produced on one sequencing platform. Both class I and class II loci were covered by HLA typing, at four-digit resolution. Typing coverage varied by locus: about 620-640 donors for A, B, C, DRB1 and DQB1; more than 500 for DQA1; approximately 570 for DPA1; under 490 for DPB1. About five DR-DQ haplotypes were treated as single units for association and clustering because of strong linkage in the cohort. On average, about 240,000 unique TCR beta nucleotide sequences were sequenced per donor among some 430 genotyped donors of the cohort, with roughly a sixth of those sequences being non-productive.

The CDR3, from cysteine to phenylalanine, totals 14 residues. Kept here is only the CDR3 DNA, which spans 42 bases and is read in frame from base 1. The germline V gene provides CDR1 MGHRA and CDR2 YSYEKL. Germline trimming: 3 bases from V, 5 bases from J; junction bases outside gene matches: 3. The cohort comprised under 700 healthy bone marrow donors. Cohort members were all nominally healthy when sampled, although unrecorded immune exposures were likely present. The donor was CMV seronegative and belonged to the group of 380 or so seronegative cohort members. Each donor provided a peripheral blood sample, and peripheral blood mononuclear cells were used for TCR beta sequencing. Genomic DNA extraction from the blood cell samples was performed with the Qiagen DNeasy Blood Extraction Kit. Receptor libraries were prepared by the immunoSEQ multiplex PCR assay. For the multiplex PCR, a mixture combining 60 forward primers for TCR Vbeta segments and 13 reverse primers for TCR Jbeta segments was used. Amplification of the CDR3 region of rearranged TCR beta genes was performed with a multiplex PCR assay on genomic DNA. On the Illumina HiSeq System, the amplified TCR beta libraries were sequenced as 87-base-pair reads. The paper's data handling went like this. Across the 700 or so repertoires, a later analysis counted about 81 million unique TCR beta chains, about 10 million of which were shared by at least two donors. A nearest-neighbor algorithm error-corrected the raw reads and collapsed the reads into unique sequences, merging closely related sequences to remove PCR and sequencing errors. V, D and J gene segments were assigned by aligning CDR3 sequences to IMGT reference sequences. For a sequence to be retained, at least a six-nucleotide match to both a V gene segment and a J gene segment was required. A rearrangement was called productive if the CDR3 had no stop codons and remained in frame with V and J, and every other rearrangement was called non-productive. CDR3 was defined according to IMGT convention as the region running from the second conserved V-encoded cysteine to the conserved J-encoded phenylalanine. In an earlier analysis of approximately 590 of the donors, sequences lacking an unambiguous match to a single V gene segment were excluded. In an earlier analysis of approximately 500 of the donors, a V segment was called functional when productive rearrangements were above 56.7%, and segregating when the standard deviation between donors exceeded 5%. A statistical classification framework was built to diagnose cytomegalovirus status from the catalog of TCR beta chain sequences. In a later analysis, V and J genes were assigned by comparing TCR nucleotide sequences against IMGT/GENE-DB human TR gene sequences. The TCRdist pipeline was used in a later analysis to assign CDR3 sequences and most-parsimonious VDJ recombination scenarios. In a later analysis, each TCR beta chain was defined by its CDR3 amino acid sequence together with its V-gene family, and reads lacking a unique V-gene family were excluded. To address suspected cross-contamination and a sequencing artifact, a later analysis removed 550 to 750 highly shared, low-generation-probability nucleotide sequences. In a later analysis, a clonal expansion index for each public chain was calculated from normalized within-repertoire ranks of inferred template counts. A later analysis computed generation probabilities with a VDJ recombination model fitted to out-of-frame rearrangements, and checked the results against IGoR. In a later analysis, TCR-TCR, TCR-HLA and TCR-CMV co-occurrence was scored with hypergeometric tests, and a repertoire-size bias correction was applied to TCR pairs. In a later analysis, false discovery rates were estimated by permuting HLA or CMV assignments 20 times. In a later analysis, co-occurring TCRs were grouped using DBSCAN, with TCRdist sequence similarity added in when clustering inside HLA-allele-positive subsets. Repertoires with fewer than 30,000 or more than 120,000 public chains were left out of co-occurrence clustering, as were a handful of repertoires with anomalous nucleotide sharing. TCRdb obtained this table from immuneACCESS and retained in-frame rearrangements with V and J assigned. These tables miss some clones; where compared with another copy, unresolved V genes account for less than half of the shortfall, and the remainder is unexplained. The D gene and trimming were derived from the DNA, and the V and J assignments and clone size from that table. The sample table records 250,000 to 350,000 clones; about 66% of these occur just once. The ten biggest clones cover about 2.2% of the sample.

The study at large found these results: Sequencing depth was assumed to be roughly uniform across donors in the presence/absence analyses, though that assumption may not hold. When HLA alleles, especially DR and DQ, strongly co-occurred, attributing TCR associations to individual alleles was difficult. Seventeen rarely observed V segments, including chromosome 9 orphons, were excluded from the earlier analysis of almost 600 of the donors because counts were too low. Because the 87-base-pair reads could not distinguish some IMGT-functional V segments, including TRBV6-2 and TRBV6-3, those segments were excluded. In a later analysis, the rate of TCR association differed among HLA loci, with DRB1 alleles having the most associated TCRs and HLA-C alleles having the fewest. Broadly in line with IMGT annotations, most TCR beta V segments showed up in productive rearrangements about 87% or about 30% of the time in an earlier analysis of 587 of the donors. Because HLA typing was missing for some donors at each locus, association tests included only the typed subset. The sequencing pipeline was judged likely to have produced a cluster of highly shared sequence variants as a technical artifact. A few of the identified cytomegalovirus-associated TCR beta chains were confirmed in vitro to be specific for cytomegalovirus antigens. A further reported finding was that TCR beta sequences accurately predicted the HLA-A and HLA-B alleles for most subjects in the first cohort. The only immune exposure information available for the cohort was CMV serostatus. Across donors, most TCR sequences were observed very rarely, whereas some public TCRs were present in many individuals. In the study, 150 to 200 TCR beta chains were listed as associated with cytomegalovirus. A later analysis found that HLA-associated TCR beta chains were more clonally expanded and had lower generation probabilities than equally common non-associated chains. In a later analysis, several top co-occurrence clusters were reported to appear linked to parvovirus B19, influenza, CMV and Epstein-Barr virus. A later analysis associated 15,000 to 20,000 TCR beta sequences with specific HLA alleles at a false discovery rate of 0.05. V-gene and J-gene trimming of TCR beta chains was associated with a missense DCLRE1C variant in a later genetic analysis, and the association was replicated in an independent cohort. Cytomegalovirus status was reported to be diagnosed by the classifier with high specificity and sensitivity in both the original and validation cohorts. The cohort was sequenced for TCR beta chains only, and without alpha or paired-chain data the features that could be detected were limited. Compared with the roughly 600-donor mean, donors in an Asian-associated ancestry cluster had fewer N-insertions in productive TCRs, according to a later genetic analysis. According to the authors, the approach could potentially be generalized to other disease states and immunological phenotypes. Linkage disequilibrium might explain the correlated functional status among segregating V segments, but an unknown experimental factor could not be excluded. In a later analysis, most CMV-associated TCR beta chains were found to appear HLA-restricted, with HLA associations seemingly driven largely by CMV exposure.

The sequenced material came from PBMCs. The source is a female donor in good health and CMV-seronegative. The chain was built from TRBV4-1 and TRBJ2-7; 11 middle bases align to TRBD2. The CDR3 reads as follows: CASSQTSGIDEQYF. The nucleotide sequence is TGCGCCAGCAGCCAGACTAGCGGGATCGACGAGCAGTACTTC.